Each of the 9 T cell receptor beta chains below was sequenced from the same sample in a study of shared clonotypes between healthy human individuals. Generated by immunoSEQ multiplex PCR, the TCRdb table keeps only in-frame clones and is missing some. The profile shows fewer than 650,000 clones, around 80% of them singletons. Sequences were obtained from PBMCs. Receptors originate from a woman between 40 and 50 years old in good health. Some clones in this sample may be carry-over from other donors' samples.

CDR3 bases: TGTGCCAGCAGAAGCCGACTAGCGGGAGGGGGGGAGACCCAGTACTTC. Encoded protein: CASRSRLAGGGETQYF. V and J are TRBV28 and TRBJ2-5; 14 nucleotides match TRBD2. This CDR3 has 16 amino acids. V lost 6 bases, J lost 5 bases, and 8 bases stayed unmatched. The germline gives CDR1 MDHEN, CDR2 SYDVKM. The complete variable domain, with remaining parts taken from reference TRBV28 and TRBJ2-5, reads DVKVTQSSRYLVKRTGEKVFLECVQDMDHENMFWYRQDPGLGLRLIYFSYDVKMKEKGDIPEGYSVSREKKERFSLILESASTNQTSMYLCASRSRLAGGGETQYFGPGTRLLVL.

V is TRBV10-2 and J is TRBJ2-1; TRBD1 matches 7 bases. Trimming cost V 7 bases and J 4 bases; bases outside gene matches: 10. Germline assignment: CDR1 WSHSY and CDR2 SAAADI. The length of the CDR3 is 15 residues. The CDR3 region has the DNA TGCGCCAGCACTAAGGGGGCTTACGGGTACAATGAGCAGTTCTTC. Protein sequence: CASTKGAYGYNEQFF.

The rearrangement links TRBV5-1 to TRBJ2-7; no clear D. The V gene's germline CDR1 is SGHRS and CDR2 YFSETQ. V was trimmed by 0 bases and J by 2 bases, leaving 12 bases between them. This CDR3 has 15 amino acids. CDR3 DNA sequence: TGCGCCAGCAGCTTGGTTGGCGGCCGGGCCTACGAGCAGTACTTC. It codes for CASSLVGGRAYEQYF.

In the case of this clone: With only one base between it and a far larger clone, this is likely a read error. V is TRBV7-3 and J is TRBJ1-6, with 7 bases lining up with TRBD1. The length of the CDR3 is 13 residues. Trimming removed 8 bases from V and 7 bases from J; junction bases left unmatched: 5. CDR1 is SGHTA and CDR2 is FQGTGA in the germline V gene. The CDR3 sequence: CASRTGQNSPLHF. The DNA of the CDR3 is TGTGCCAGCCGCACGGGACAGAATTCACCCCTCCACTTT.

Only one count was recorded for this clone. This chain connects TRBV5-6 to TRBJ1-2; 9 nucleotides line up with TRBD1. The CDR3 spans 14 residues. Germline CDR1 reads SGHDT; CDR2 reads YYEEEE. V lost 3 bases and J lost 1; bases outside the gene matches: 1. The CDR3 DNA reads as TGTGCCAGCAGCTCGACAGGGGGTAACTATGGCTACACCTTC. This codes for CASSSTGGNYGYTF. Together with reference TRBV5-6 and TRBJ1-2, the CDR3 gives the full variable domain: DAGVTQSPTHLIKTRGQQVTLRCSPKSGHDTVSWYQQALGQGPQFIFQYYEEEERQRGNFPDRFSGHQFPNYSSELNVNALLLGDSALYLCASSSTGGNYGYTFGSGTRLTVV.

The rearrangement uses TRBV5-6 and TRBJ1-1; 9 bases match TRBD1. Germline V gene data show CDR1 as SGHDT and CDR2 as YYEEEE. With 4 bases clipped from V and 10 bases from J, the junction kept 5 bases outside the gene matches. The CDR3 loop spans 12 amino acids. CDR3 sequence reads: CASSLTGGAAFF. For the CDR3, the DNA is TGTGCCAGCAGCCTCACAGGGGGCGCAGCTTTCTTT. Drawing the rest from reference TRBV5-6 and TRBJ1-1, the complete variable domain is DAGVTQSPTHLIKTRGQQVTLRCSPKSGHDTVSWYQQALGQGPQFIFQYYEEEERQRGNFPDRFSGHQFPNYSSELNVNALLLGDSALYLCASSLTGGAAFFGQGTRLTVV.

This clone was seen ten or more times. The chain recombines TRBV7-3 with TRBJ2-7, with 7 bases lining up with TRBD1. There are 14 residues in the CDR3. Germline lookup yields CDR1 SGHTA and CDR2 FQGTGA. J gave up 4 bases and V 5 bases, and 8 bases lay outside the gene matches. The CDR3 sequence is CASSETGNDYEQYF. CDR3 bases: TGTGCCAGCAGCGAGACAGGGAATGATTACGAGCAGTACTTC.

About this clone itself: A far larger clone is off by one base, so a read error is likely. The chain recombines TRBV7-9 with TRBJ2-1; no firm D call. The CDR3 extends over 15 amino acids. CDR1 and CDR2 (germline): SEHNR, FQNEAQ (reference sequence). This chain's CDR3 is CASSLVPEAYSEQFF. CDR3 nucleotides: TGTGCCAGCAGCTTAGTTCCAGAGGCCTACAGTGAGCAGTTCTTC.

The V gene is TRBV9, the J gene TRBJ2-7; 7 nucleotides line up with TRBD2. CDR1 and CDR2 from the germline V gene are SGDLS and YYNGEE. Trimming took 0 bases from V and 7 from J; bases not matched to a gene: 7. The CDR3 extends over 14 amino acids. CDR3 amino acids: CASSVGGGLREQYF. DNA of the CDR3: TGTGCCAGCAGCGTAGGGGGAGGGCTACGAGAGCAGTACTTC. The full variable domain, in which reference TRBV9 and TRBJ2-7 provide the parts outside the CDR3, is DSGVTQTPKHLITATGQRVTLRCSPRSGDLSVYWYQQSLDQGLQFLIQYYNGEERAKGNILERFSAQQFPDLHSELNLSSLELGDSALYFCASSVGGGLREQYFGPGTRLTVT.